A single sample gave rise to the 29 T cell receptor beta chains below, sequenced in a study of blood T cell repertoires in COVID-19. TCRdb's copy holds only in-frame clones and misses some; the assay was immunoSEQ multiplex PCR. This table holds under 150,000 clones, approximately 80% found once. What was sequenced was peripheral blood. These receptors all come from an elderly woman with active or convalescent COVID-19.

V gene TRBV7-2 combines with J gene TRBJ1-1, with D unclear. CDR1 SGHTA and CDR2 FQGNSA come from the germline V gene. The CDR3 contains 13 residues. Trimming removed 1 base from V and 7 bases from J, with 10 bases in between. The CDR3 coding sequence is TGTGCCAGCAGCTTAGATTCTGCGGTTGAAGCTTTCTTT. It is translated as CASSLDSAVEAFF. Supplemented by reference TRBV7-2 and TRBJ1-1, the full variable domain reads GAGVSQSPSNKVTEKGKDVELRCDPISGHTALYWYRQSLGQGLEFLIYFQGNSAPDKSGLPSDRFSAERTGGSVSTLTIQRTQQEDSAVYLCASSLDSAVEAFFGQGTRLTVV.

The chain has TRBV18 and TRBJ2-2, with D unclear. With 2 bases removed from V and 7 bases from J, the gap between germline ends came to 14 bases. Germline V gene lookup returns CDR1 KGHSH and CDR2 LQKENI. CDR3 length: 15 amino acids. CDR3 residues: CASSPIDKAGGELFF. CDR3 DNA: TGTGCCAGCTCACCAATAGACAAGGCTGGCGGGGAGCTGTTTTTT. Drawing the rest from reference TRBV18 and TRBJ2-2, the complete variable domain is NAGVMQNPRHLVRRRGQEARLRCSPMKGHSHVYWYRQLPEEGLKFMVYLQKENIIDESGMPKERFSAEFPKEGPSILRIQQVVRGDSAAYFCASSPIDKAGGELFFGEGSRLTVL.

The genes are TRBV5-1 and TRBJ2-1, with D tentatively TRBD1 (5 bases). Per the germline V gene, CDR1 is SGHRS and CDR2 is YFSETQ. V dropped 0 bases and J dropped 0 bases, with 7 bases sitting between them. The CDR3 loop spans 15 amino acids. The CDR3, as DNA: TGCGCCAGCAGCTTGGGGGGCTTCTCCTACAATGAGCAGTTCTTC. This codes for CASSLGGFSYNEQFF.

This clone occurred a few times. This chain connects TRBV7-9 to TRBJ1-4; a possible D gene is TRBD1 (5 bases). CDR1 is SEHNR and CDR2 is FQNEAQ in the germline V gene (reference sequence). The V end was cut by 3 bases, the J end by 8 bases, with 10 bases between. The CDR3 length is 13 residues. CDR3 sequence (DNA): TGTGCCAGCAGCTTGGGGGGTCGGGAAAAACTGTTTTTT. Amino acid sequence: CASSLGGREKLFF.

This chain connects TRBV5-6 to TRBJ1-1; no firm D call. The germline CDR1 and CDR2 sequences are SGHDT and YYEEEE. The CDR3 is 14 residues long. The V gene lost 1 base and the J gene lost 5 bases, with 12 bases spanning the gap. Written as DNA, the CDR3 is TGTGCCAGCAGCTTGCCCCTTGGGAGGACTGAAGCTTTCTTT. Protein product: CASSLPLGRTEAFF.

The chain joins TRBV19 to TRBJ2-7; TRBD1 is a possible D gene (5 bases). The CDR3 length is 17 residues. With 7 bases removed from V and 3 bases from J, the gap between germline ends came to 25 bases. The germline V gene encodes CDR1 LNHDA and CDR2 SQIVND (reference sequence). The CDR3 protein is CASTAGYPSAANYEQYF. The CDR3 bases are TGTGCCAGTACGGCAGGGTACCCATCCGCCGCTAACTACGAGCAGTACTTC.

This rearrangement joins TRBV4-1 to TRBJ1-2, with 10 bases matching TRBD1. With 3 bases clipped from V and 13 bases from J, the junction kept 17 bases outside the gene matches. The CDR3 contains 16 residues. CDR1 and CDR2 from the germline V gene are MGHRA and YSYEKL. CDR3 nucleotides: TGCGCCAGCAGCCAGGGTAACCGGGACAGGGGTGATGGAAGCACCTTC. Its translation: CASSQGNRDRGDGSTF.

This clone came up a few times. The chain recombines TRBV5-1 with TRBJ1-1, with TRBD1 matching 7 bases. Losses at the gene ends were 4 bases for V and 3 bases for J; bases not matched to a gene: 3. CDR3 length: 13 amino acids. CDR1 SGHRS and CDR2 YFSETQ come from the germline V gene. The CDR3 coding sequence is TGCGCCAGCAGCCACGGACAGGACACTGAAGCTTTCTTT. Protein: CASSHGQDTEAFF.

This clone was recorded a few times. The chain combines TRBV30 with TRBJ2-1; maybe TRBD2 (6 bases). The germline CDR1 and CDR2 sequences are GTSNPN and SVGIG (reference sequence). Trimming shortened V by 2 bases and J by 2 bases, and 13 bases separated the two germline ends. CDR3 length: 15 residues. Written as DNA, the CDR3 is TGTGCCTGGAGTTCCGTCCGGGGGACCTACAATGAGCAGTTCTTC. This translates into CAWSSVRGTYNEQFF.

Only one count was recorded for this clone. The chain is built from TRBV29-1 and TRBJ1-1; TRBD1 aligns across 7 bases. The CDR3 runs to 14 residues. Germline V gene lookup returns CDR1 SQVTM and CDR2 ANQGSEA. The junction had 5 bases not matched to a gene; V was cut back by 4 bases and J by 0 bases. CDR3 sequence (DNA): TGCAGCGTTGGTAACAGGGGATTGAACACTGAAGCTTTCTTT. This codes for CSVGNRGLNTEAFF. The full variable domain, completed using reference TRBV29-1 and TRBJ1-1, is SAVISQKPSRDICQRGTSLTIQCQVDSQVTMMFWYRQQPGQSLTLIATANQGSEATYESGFVIDKFPISRPNLTFSTLTVSNMSPEDSSIYLCSVGNRGLNTEAFFGQGTRLTVV.

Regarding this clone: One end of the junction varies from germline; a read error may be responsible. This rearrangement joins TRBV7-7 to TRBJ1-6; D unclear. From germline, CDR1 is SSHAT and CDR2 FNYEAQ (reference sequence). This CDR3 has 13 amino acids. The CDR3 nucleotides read TGTGCTAGCAGCCTAACGGTAAATTCACCCCTCCACTTT. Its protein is CASSLTVNSPLHF.

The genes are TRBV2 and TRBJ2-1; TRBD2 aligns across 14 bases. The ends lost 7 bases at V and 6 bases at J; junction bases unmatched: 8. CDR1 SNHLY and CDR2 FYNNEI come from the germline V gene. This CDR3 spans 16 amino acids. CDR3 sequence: CASTFRLAGGSNEQFF. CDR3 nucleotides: TGTGCCAGCACCTTTAGACTAGCGGGGGGGAGCAATGAGCAGTTCTTC.

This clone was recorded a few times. CDR3 in amino acids: CASSVDGGSQETQYF. In nucleotides, the CDR3 is TGTGCCAGCAGCGTAGACGGGGGAAGCCAAGAGACCCAGTACTTC. The chain combines TRBV9 with TRBJ2-5, with D possibly TRBD2 on 6 matching bases. This CDR3 has 15 amino acids. Germline V gene sequence: CDR1 SGDLS, CDR2 YYNGEE. V was clipped by 0 bases and J by 1 base, with 10 bases between them. The full variable domain, its missing parts supplied by reference TRBV9 and TRBJ2-5, is DSGVTQTPKHLITATGQRVTLRCSPRSGDLSVYWYQQSLDQGLQFLIQYYNGEERAKGNILERFSAQQFPDLHSELNLSSLELGDSALYFCASSVDGGSQETQYFGPGTRLLVL.

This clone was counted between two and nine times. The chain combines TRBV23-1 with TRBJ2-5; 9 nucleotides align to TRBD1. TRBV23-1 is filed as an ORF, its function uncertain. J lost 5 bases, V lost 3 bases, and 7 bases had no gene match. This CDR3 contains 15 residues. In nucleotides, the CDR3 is TGCGCCAGCAGTCACTTCGACAGGGGGTTGGAGACCCAGTACTTC. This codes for CASSHFDRGLETQYF.

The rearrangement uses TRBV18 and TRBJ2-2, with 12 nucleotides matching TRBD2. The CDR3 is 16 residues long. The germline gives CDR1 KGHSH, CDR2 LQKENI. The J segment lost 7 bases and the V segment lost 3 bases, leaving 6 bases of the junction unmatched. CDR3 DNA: TGTGCCAGCTCACCCGGACTAGCGGGGTTAAGCGGGGAGCTGTTTTTT. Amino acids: CASSPGLAGLSGELFF. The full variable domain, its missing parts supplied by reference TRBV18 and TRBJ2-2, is NAGVMQNPRHLVRRRGQEARLRCSPMKGHSHVYWYRQLPEEGLKFMVYLQKENIIDESGMPKERFSAEFPKEGPSILRIQQVVRGDSAAYFCASSPGLAGLSGELFFGEGSRLTVL.

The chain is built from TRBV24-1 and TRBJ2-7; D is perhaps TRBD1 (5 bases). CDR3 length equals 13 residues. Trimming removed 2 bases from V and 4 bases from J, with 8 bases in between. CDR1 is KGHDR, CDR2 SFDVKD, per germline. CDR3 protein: CATSDYRGYEQYF. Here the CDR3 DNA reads TGTGCCACCAGTGATTATAGGGGTTACGAGCAGTACTTC.

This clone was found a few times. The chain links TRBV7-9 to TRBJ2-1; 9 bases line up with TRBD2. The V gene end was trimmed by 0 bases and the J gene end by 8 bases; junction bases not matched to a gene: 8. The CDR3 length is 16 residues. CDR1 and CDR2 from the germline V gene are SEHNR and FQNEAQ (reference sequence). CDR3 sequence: CASSLAVRGGWDEQFF. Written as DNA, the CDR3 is TGTGCCAGCAGCTTAGCGGTGCGGGGGGGCTGGGATGAGCAGTTCTTC. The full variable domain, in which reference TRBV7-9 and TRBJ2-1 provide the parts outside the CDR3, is DTGVSQNPRHKITKRGQNVTFRCDPISEHNRLYWYRQTLGQGPEFLTYFQNEAQLEKSRLLSDRFSAERPKGSFSTLEIQRTEQGDSAMYLCASSLAVRGGWDEQFFGPGTRLTVL.

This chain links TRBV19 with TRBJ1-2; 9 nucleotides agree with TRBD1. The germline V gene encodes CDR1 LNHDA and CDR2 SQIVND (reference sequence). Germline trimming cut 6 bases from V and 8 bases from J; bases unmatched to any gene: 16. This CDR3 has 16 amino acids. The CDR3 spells CASRVGMGQGANGYTF. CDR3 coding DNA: TGTGCCAGTAGGGTCGGCATGGGACAGGGAGCTAACGGCTACACCTTC.

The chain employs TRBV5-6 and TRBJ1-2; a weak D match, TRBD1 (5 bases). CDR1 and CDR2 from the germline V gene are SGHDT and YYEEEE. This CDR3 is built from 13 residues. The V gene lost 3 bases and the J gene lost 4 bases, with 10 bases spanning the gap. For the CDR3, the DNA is TGTGCCAGCAGCTACCAGGGCTTCTATGGCTACACCTTC. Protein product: CASSYQGFYGYTF. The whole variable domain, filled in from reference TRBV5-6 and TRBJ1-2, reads DAGVTQSPTHLIKTRGQQVTLRCSPKSGHDTVSWYQQALGQGPQFIFQYYEEEERQRGNFPDRFSGHQFPNYSSELNVNALLLGDSALYLCASSYQGFYGYTFGSGTRLTVV.

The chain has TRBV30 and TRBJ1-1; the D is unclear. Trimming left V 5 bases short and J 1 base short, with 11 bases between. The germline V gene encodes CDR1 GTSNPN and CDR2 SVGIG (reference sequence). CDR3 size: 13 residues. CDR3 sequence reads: CAWESLANTEAFF. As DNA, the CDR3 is TGTGCCTGGGAATCCTTGGCGAACACTGAAGCTTTCTTT.

Here the CDR3 DNA reads TGTGCCACCAGCGGTAGGGGCGGGGGCAGGGGGCTTAGCAATCAGCCCCAGCATTTT. Translation gives CATSGRGGGRGLSNQPQHF. This rearrangement joins TRBV15 to TRBJ1-5; 8 bases line up with TRBD1. The CDR3 length is 19 residues. V dropped 5 bases and J dropped 0; count of bases not matched to a gene: 15. Germline CDR1 and CDR2: LNHNV and YYDKDF (reference sequence).

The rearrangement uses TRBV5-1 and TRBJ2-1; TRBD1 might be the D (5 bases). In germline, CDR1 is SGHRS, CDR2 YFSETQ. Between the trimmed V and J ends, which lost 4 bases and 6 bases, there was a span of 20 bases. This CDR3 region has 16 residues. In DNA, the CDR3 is TGCGCCAGCAGCCCCAGAGCGTCAAGGGGAATCAATGAGCAGTTCTTC. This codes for CASSPRASRGINEQFF.

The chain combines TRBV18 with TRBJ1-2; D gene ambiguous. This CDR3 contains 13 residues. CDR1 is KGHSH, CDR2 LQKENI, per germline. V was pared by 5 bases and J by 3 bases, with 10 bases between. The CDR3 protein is CASSGKADYGYTF. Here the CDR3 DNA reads TGTGCCAGCTCAGGTAAAGCGGACTATGGCTACACCTTC.

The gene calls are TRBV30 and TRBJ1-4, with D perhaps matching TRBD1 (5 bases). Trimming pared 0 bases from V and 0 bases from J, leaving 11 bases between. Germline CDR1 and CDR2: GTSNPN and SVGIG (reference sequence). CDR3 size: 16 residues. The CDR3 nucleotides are TGTGCCTGGAGTGTTCCAGGGTTGGCAACTAATGAAAAACTGTTTTTT. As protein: CAWSVPGLATNEKLFF.

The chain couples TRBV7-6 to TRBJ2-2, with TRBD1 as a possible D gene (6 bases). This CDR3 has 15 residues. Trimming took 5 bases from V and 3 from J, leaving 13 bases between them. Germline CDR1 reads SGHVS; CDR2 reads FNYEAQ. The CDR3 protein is CASSLQQGHTGELFF. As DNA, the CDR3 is TGTGCCAGCAGCCTCCAACAGGGACACACCGGGGAGCTGTTTTTT. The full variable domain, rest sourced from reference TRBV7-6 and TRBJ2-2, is GAGVSQSPRYKVTKRGQDVALRCDPISGHVSLYWYRQALGQGPEFLTYFNYEAQQDKSGLPNDRFSAERPEGSISTLTIQRTEQRDSAMYRCASSLQQGHTGELFFGEGSRLTVL.

For the CDR3, the DNA is TGTGCCAGCAGCTTATCCAGGAAAGAGACCCAGTACTTC. Its translation is CASSLSRKETQYF. The V call is TRBV7-2, the J call TRBJ2-5; D unclear. The germline CDR1 and CDR2 sequences are SGHTA and FQGNSA. This CDR3 has 13 residues. With 2 bases removed from V and 3 bases from J, the gap between germline ends came to 7 bases.

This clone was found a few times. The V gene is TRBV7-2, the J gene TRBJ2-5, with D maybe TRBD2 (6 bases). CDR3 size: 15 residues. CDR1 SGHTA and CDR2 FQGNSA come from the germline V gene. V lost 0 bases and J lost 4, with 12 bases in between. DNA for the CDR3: TGTGCCAGCAGCTTAGCGCTTGGGAGGAGAGAGACCCAGTACTTC. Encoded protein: CASSLALGRRETQYF.

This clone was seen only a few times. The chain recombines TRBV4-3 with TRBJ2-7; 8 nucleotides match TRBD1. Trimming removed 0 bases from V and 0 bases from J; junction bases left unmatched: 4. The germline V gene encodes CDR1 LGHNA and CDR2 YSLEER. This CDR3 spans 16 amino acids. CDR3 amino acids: CASSQDGGTGSYEQYF. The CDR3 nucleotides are TGCGCCAGCAGCCAAGACGGAGGGACAGGCTCCTACGAGCAGTACTTC.

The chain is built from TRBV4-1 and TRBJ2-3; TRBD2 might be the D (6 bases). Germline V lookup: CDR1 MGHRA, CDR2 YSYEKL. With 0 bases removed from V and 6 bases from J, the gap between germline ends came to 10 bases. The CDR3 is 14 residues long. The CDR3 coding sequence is TGCGCCAGCAGCCAAGACCGGGGGAGGGATACGCAGTATTTT. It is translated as CASSQDRGRDTQYF.